This is a list of T cell receptor beta chains from one sample in a study of beta chain features in type 1 diabetes. Method: immunoSEQ multiplex PCR; TCRdb's copy keeps in-frame clones and lacks some. Altogether more than 350,000 clones are present, roughly an eighth being singletons, with the ten largest covering over 0.035%. Sequencing was carried out using naive CD4+ T cells from blood. The receptors derive from a woman aged 18-35 years in good health. Each CDR3 is given with its conserved first and last residue. A D gene is named only where the DNA matches it firmly. Not all rows give a size; the values are once, few, many and, for expanded clones, a class.

j_call d_call clone_size cdr3_length v_call cdr3_nt cdr3_aa
TRBJ1-2 NA few 13 TRBV19 TGTGCCAGTATCCCCCGGGAAGGGGGTGGCTACACCTTC CASIPREGGGYTF
TRBJ2-3 NA few 14 TRBV7-2 TGTGCCAGCAGCTTAGCGATGGGGACAGATACGCAGTATTTT CASSLAMGTDTQYF
TRBJ1-6 NA NA 17 TRBV25-1 TGTGCCAGCAGTGGACCCCTGGACGGGGTTTCTAATTCACCCCTCCACTTT CASSGPLDGVSNSPLHF
TRBJ2-1 NA NA 14 TRBV7-3 TGTGCCAGCAGCTTACACCTATCCGGCAATGAGCAGTTCTTC CASSLHLSGNEQFF
TRBJ2-3 NA NA 17 TRBV9 TGTGCCAGCAGCGTAGTCTCCGGGGGCGCTAGCACAGATACGCAGTATTTT CASSVVSGGASTDTQYF
TRBJ1-3 NA NA 13 TRBV30 TGTGCCTCGAGTCGGGGTTCTGGAAACACCATATATTTT CASSRGSGNTIYF
TRBJ1-1 NA few 13 TRBV29-1 TGCAGCGTTGGTGCCGGGGGCTTCACTGAAGCTTTCTTT CSVGAGGFTEAFF
TRBJ2-3 TRBD2 few 17 TRBV5-4 TGTGCCAGCAGCTTGTCCATCCTAGCGGGGATCACAGATACGCAGTATTTT CASSLSILAGITDTQYF
TRBJ1-2 NA few 14 TRBV18 TGTGCCAGCTCCGCCGACAGCCAGGCTGGTGGCTACACCTTC CASSADSQAGGYTF
TRBJ1-2 NA few 13 TRBV7-9 TGTGCCAGCAGCCGGACTGAGAACTATGGCTACACCTTC CASSRTENYGYTF
TRBJ2-7 NA NA 14 TRBV6-6 TGTGCCAGCAGGGGACCCAGTAGGTCCTACGAGCAGTACTTC CASRGPSRSYEQYF
TRBJ1-4 TRBD1 NA 13 TRBV6-6 TGTGCCACTGAAGATACAGGGGGACGAAAACTGTTTTTT CATEDTGGRKLFF
TRBJ2-3 TRBD1 NA 15 TRBV2 TGTGCCAGCAGTGAGACAGGGCTTTACACAGATACGCAGTATTTT CASSETGLYTDTQYF
TRBJ2-3 TRBD2 few 15 TRBV25-1 TGTGCCAGCAGTGGGGCTAGCGGGAGCGCAGATACGCAGTATTTT CASSGASGSADTQYF
TRBJ2-1 NA NA 12 TRBV5-1 TGCGCCAGCAGCTCCCAAGGGAATGAGCAGTTCTTC CASSSQGNEQFF
TRBJ2-5 NA once 15 TRBV4-2 TGTGCCAGCAGCCCCGGTTCAAAGGGGGGAGAGACCCAGTACTTC CASSPGSKGGETQYF
TRBJ2-1 TRBD2 NA 17 TRBV9 TGTGCCAGCAGCCCCCGCGGGGCGGGAGGTCTCTACAATGAGCAGTTCTTC CASSPRGAGGLYNEQFF
TRBJ1-2 NA NA 12 TRBV16 TGTGCCAGCAGCCAGGGACCCTATGGCTACACCTTC CASSQGPYGYTF
TRBJ2-3 NA NA 15 TRBV5-1 TGCGCCAGCAGCTTCCGGGCACTAGGCACAGATACGCAGTATTTT CASSFRALGTDTQYF
TRBJ1-3 NA NA 15 TRBV4-1 TGCGCCAGCAGTCGAGGGGGTTGGTCTGGAAACACCATATATTTT CASSRGGWSGNTIYF
TRBJ1-1 TRBD1 few 13 TRBV7-2 TGTGCCAGCAGCTCCGGACAGGAGACGCGGGCTTTCTTT CASSSGQETRAFF
TRBJ2-3 TRBD2 few 15 TRBV28 TGTGCCAGCAGCCCTAGCGGGGGGGCCTTTGCTACGCAGTATTTT CASSPSGGAFATQYF
TRBJ2-3 TRBD1 few 13 TRBV5-1 TGCGCCAGCAGCGGGACAGGCGGAGATACGCAGTATTTT CASSGTGGDTQYF
TRBJ2-2 NA NA 14 TRBV2 TGTGCCAGCAAGTGGACTCCTTACACCGGGGAGCTGTTTTTT CASKWTPYTGELFF
TRBJ2-1 NA few 15 TRBV5-1 TGCGCCAGCAGCTTGGATATAACGGGGGAAAGGGTGCAGTTCTTC CASSLDITGERVQFF
TRBJ2-5 NA many 12 TRBV29-1 TGCAGCGCATCAGGGGCCAAAGAGACCCAGTACTTC CSASGAKETQYF
TRBJ2-1 TRBD1 NA 15 TRBV4-3 TGCGCCAGCAGGAAGGGGGCTCAGACCTACAATGAGCAGTTCTTC CASRKGAQTYNEQFF
TRBJ2-3 TRBD1 NA 18 TRBV5-4 TGTGCCAGCAGCTCAAATTCCGGGACAGCCGACAGCACAGATACGCAGTATTTT CASSSNSGTADSTDTQYF
TRBJ1-2 NA few 11 TRBV30 TGTGCCTGGACCACCGGAGGGGGCTACACCTTC CAWTTGGGYTF
TRBJ2-1 NA few 15 TRBV5-1 TGCGCCAGCAGCTTGGCCGTGACACGATACAATGAGCAGTTCTTC CASSLAVTRYNEQFF
TRBJ2-5 TRBD2 few 14 TRBV2 TGTGCCAGCAGTGCCGGCGGGAGGTCGGAGACCCAGTACTTC CASSAGGRSETQYF
TRBJ1-3 NA NA 16 TRBV13 TGTGCCAGCACCTACTGGTGGACAACAGGCCGAAACACCATATATTTT CASTYWWTTGRNTIYF
TRBJ1-2 NA few 16 TRBV15 TGTGCCACCAGCCCTGACAGACGCAAAAGACCCTATGGCTACACCTTC CATSPDRRKRPYGYTF
TRBJ2-2 NA NA 18 TRBV4-1 TGCGCCAGCAGCCAAGACTCCCATCAGGGTCGCGGCACCGGGGAGCTGTTTTTT CASSQDSHQGRGTGELFF
TRBJ2-1 TRBD1 NA 13 TRBV7-7 TGTGCTAGCAGCCATACAGGGGTCAATGAGCAGTTCTTC CASSHTGVNEQFF
TRBJ1-4 TRBD1 few 15 TRBV4-1 TGCGCCAGCAGCCACCGGACAGGGTTGAGTGAAAAACTGTTTTTT CASSHRTGLSEKLFF
TRBJ2-5 TRBD1 few 16 TRBV9 TGTGCCAGCAGCGTGGCTCCGGGACAGATGCAAGAGACCCAGTACTTC CASSVAPGQMQETQYF